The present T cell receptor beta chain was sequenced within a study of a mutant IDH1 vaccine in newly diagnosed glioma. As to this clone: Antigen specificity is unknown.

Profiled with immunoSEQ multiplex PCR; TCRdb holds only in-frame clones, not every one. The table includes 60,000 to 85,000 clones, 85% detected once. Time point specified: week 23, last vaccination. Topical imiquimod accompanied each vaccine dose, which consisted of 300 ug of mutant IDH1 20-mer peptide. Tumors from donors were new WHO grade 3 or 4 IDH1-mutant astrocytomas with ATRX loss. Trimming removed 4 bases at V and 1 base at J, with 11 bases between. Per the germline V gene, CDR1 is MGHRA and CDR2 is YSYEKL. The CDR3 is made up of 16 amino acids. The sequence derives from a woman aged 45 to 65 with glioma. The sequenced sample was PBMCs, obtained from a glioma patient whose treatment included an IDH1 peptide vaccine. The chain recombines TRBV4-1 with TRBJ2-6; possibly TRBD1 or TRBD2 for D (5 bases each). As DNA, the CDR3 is TGCGCCAGCAGCCTCAGATGGGGGTCTGGGGCCAACGTCCTGACTTTC. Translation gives CASSLRWGSGANVLTF.